This T cell receptor (beta chain) came from a study of T cells in Graves' hyperthyroidism and ophthalmopathy. About the study: Peripheral blood sampling occurred at initial diagnosis, before any treatment.

Germline assignment: CDR1 SGHDN and CDR2 FVKESK. The CDR3 totals 14 residues. Trimming took 1 base from V and 9 from J, leaving 10 bases between them. Lactation, pregnancy, other autoimmune disease or uncontrolled infection led to exclusion of patients. The study, taken as a whole, reports: The model made its ophthalmopathy prediction, and onset followed a median around six months later. Most expanded thyroid clonotypes above 0.001 recurred in blood.

This clonotype was counted many times. No antigen is known for it. RNA transcripts were the template for amplifying TCR beta CDR3 regions. The study used the HTBI primer set for a first-round RT-PCR of the TCR CDR3. From the multiplex PCR reads, TCRdb called clonotypes with MiXCR, one entry per CDR3 protein. This repertoire shows 540,000 or so distinct CDR3 sequences, roughly 14% found once; its top ten account for about 7%. The sequence came from a woman aged 30 to 39 with Graves' hyperthyroidism. The sample taken for sequencing was blood. The chain combines TRBV14 with TRBJ1-6; D is undetermined. In DNA form, the CDR3 reads TGTGCCAGCAGCCAAGGGCTCAATGTTTCACCCCTCCACTTT. It translates to CASSQGLNVSPLHF.